A selection of T cell receptor beta chains follows, all from one sample in a study of cytomegalovirus exposure and HLA in healthy donors. Libraries were prepared by immunoSEQ multiplex PCR; TCRdb keeps only in-frame clonotypes and omits some of them. This table has about 160,000 clones, around 82% appearing once. The sequenced sample was PBMCs. These TCRs come from a man in his forties or fifties in good health and CMV-seropositive. Both conserved end residues are part of each CDR3. D genes are given only for firm matches. Clone size is shown for a subset of rows, as once, few, many or a class of expanded clone.

NA | 15 | TRBD1 | TRBJ2-3 | TRBV18 | CASSPGQDGTDTQYF | TGTGCCAGCTCACCCGGACAGGATGGTACAGATACGCAGTATTTT
NA | 13 | NA | TRBJ1-2 | TRBV15 | CATSRDRGYGYTF | TGTGCCACCAGCAGAGATAGGGGCTATGGCTACACCTTC
NA | 16 | NA | TRBJ1-2 | TRBV5-1 | CASSPVSSAQYYGYTF | TGCGCCAGCAGCCCAGTCAGCAGCGCCCAGTACTATGGCTACACCTTC
few | 16 | NA | TRBJ1-3 | TRBV9 | CASSTLGRSSGNTIYF | TGTGCCAGCAGTACTCTTGGTAGGAGCTCTGGAAACACCATATATTTT
once | 14 | NA | TRBJ2-1 | TRBV9 | CASSVVQAINEQFF | TGTGCCAGCAGCGTAGTCCAGGCGATTAATGAGCAGTTCTTC
few | 12 | NA | TRBJ1-5 | TRBV28 | CASERGNQPQHF | TGTGCCAGTGAGAGGGGCAATCAGCCCCAGCATTTT
NA | 16 | TRBD2 | TRBJ2-1 | TRBV7-3 | CASSSGLAGIYNEQFF | TGTGCCAGCAGCTCGGGACTAGCGGGAATCTACAATGAGCAGTTCTTC
once | 14 | NA | TRBJ2-7 | TRBV19 | CASSARYNYYEQYF | TGTGCCAGTAGTGCCCGGTACAACTACTACGAGCAGTACTTC
NA | 15 | NA | TRBJ1-4 | TRBV30 | CAWRLRQAANEKLFF | TGTGCCTGGAGGCTGCGACAGGCGGCTAATGAAAAACTGTTTTTT
NA | 14 | NA | TRBJ1-5 | TRBV4-2 | CASSPPGGNQPQHF | TGTGCCAGCAGCCCACCGGGGGGAAATCAGCCCCAGCATTTT
NA | 13 | TRBD1 | TRBJ1-5 | TRBV19 | CASSYRGGQPQHF | TGTGCCAGTAGTTACAGGGGTGGACAGCCCCAGCATTTT
NA | 16 | TRBD1 | TRBJ1-1 | TRBV19 | CASSWDRGRENTEAFF | TGTGCCAGTAGTTGGGACAGGGGGAGGGAGAACACTGAAGCTTTCTTT
NA | 15 | NA | TRBJ2-5 | TRBV9 | CASSVVGTGQETQYF | TGTGCCAGCAGCGTAGTTGGGACTGGCCAAGAGACCCAGTACTTC
few | 15 | TRBD1 | TRBJ1-1 | TRBV7-2 | CASSPDRGRGTEAFF | TGTGCCAGCAGCCCTGACAGGGGGCGTGGCACTGAAGCTTTCTTT
NA | 15 | NA | TRBJ1-4 | TRBV7-2 | CASSPGSFLGEKLFF | TGTGCCAGCAGCCCAGGGTCTTTTTTGGGTGAAAAACTGTTTTTT